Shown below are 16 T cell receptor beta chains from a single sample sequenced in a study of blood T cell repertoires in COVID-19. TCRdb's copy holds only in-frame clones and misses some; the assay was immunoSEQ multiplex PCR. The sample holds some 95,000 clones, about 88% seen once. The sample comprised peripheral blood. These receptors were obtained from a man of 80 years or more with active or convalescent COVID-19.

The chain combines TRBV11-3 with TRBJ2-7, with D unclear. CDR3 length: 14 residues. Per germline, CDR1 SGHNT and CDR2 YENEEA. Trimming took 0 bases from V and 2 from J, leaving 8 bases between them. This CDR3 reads CASSLELNPYEQYF. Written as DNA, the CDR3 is TGTGCCAGCAGCTTAGAACTAAATCCCTACGAGCAGTACTTC.

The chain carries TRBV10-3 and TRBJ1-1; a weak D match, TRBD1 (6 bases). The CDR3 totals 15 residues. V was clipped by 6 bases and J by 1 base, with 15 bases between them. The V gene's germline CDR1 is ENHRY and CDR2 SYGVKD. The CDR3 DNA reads TGTGCCATCAGGGGAGGGGGACCTAGGAACACTGAAGCTTTCTTT. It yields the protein CAIRGGGPRNTEAFF.

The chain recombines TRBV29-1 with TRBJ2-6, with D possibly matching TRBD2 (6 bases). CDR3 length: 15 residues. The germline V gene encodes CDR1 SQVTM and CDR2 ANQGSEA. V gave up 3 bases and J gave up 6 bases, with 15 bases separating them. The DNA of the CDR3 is TGCAGCGTTGAGGCCCGGGGGTGCGAGGCCAACGTCCTGACTTTC. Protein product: CSVEARGCEANVLTF.

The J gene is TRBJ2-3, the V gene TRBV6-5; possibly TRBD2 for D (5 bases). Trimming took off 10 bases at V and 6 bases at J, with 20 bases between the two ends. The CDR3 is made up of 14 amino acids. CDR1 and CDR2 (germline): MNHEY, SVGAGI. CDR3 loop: CANIGEDSYDTQYF. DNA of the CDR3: TGTGCCAATATTGGTGAGGACTCTTATGATACGCAGTATTTT.

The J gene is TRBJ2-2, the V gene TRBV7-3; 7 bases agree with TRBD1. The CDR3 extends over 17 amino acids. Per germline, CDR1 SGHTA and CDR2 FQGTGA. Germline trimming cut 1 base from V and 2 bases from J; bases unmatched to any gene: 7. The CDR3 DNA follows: TGTGCCAGCAGCTTAAATCCCGACAGGGCCAACACCGGGGAGCTGTTTTTT. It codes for CASSLNPDRANTGELFF.

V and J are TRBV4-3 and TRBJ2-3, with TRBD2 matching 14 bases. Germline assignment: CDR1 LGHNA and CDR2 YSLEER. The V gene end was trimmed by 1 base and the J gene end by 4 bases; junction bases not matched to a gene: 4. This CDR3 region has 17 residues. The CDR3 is CASSQGGTSGSADTQYF. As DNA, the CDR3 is TGCGCCAGCAGCCAAGGCGGGACTAGCGGGAGTGCAGATACGCAGTATTTT.

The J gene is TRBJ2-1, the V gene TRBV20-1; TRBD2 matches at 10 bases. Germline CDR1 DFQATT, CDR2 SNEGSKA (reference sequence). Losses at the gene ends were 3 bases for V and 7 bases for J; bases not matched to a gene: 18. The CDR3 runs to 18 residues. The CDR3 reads CSASNPHGSSGSRNEQFF. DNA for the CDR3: TGCAGTGCTAGTAATCCCCACGGCTCTAGCGGGAGTCGTAATGAGCAGTTCTTC.

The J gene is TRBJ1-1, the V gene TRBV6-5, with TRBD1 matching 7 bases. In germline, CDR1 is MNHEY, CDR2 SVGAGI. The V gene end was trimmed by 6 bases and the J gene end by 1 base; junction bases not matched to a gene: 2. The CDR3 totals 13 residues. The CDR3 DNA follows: TGTGCCAGCAGCAGACAGGGGAACACTGAAGCTTTCTTT. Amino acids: CASSRQGNTEAFF.

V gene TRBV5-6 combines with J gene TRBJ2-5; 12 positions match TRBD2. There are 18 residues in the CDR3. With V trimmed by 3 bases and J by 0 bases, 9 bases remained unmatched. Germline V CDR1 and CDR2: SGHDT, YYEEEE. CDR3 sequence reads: CASSSPGTSGQYQETQYF. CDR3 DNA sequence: TGTGCCAGCAGCTCTCCCGGGACTAGCGGGCAGTACCAAGAGACCCAGTACTTC.

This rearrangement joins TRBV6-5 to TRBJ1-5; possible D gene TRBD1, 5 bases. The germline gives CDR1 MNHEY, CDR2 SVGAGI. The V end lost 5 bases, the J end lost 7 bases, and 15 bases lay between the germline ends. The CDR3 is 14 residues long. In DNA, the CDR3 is TGTGCCAGCAGTAATGGGCAGGGTTACCAGCCCCAGCATTTT. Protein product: CASSNGQGYQPQHF.

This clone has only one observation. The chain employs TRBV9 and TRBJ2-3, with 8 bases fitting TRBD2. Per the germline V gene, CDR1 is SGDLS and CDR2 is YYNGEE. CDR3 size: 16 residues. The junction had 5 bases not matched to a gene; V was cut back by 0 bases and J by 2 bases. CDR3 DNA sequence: TGTGCCAGCAGCGTAGGGAGCGGGAGCCCCACAGATACGCAGTATTTT. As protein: CASSVGSGSPTDTQYF.

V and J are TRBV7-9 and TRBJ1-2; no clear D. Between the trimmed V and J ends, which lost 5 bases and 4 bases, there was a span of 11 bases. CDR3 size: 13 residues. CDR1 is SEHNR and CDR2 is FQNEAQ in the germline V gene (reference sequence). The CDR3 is CASSPGGVYGYTF. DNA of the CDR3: TGTGCCAGCAGCCCGGGCGGGGTCTATGGCTACACCTTC.

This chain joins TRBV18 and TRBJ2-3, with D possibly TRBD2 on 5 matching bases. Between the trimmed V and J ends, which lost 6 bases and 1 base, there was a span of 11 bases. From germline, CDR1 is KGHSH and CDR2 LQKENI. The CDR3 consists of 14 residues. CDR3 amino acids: CASSPDLGTDTQYF. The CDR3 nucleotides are TGTGCCAGCTCGCCGGACTTGGGCACAGATACGCAGTATTTT.

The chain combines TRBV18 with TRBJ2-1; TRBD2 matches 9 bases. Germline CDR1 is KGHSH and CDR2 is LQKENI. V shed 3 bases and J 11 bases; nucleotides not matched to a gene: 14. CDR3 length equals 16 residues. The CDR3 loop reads CASSPSVLAGEVKQFF. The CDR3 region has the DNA TGTGCCAGCTCACCCTCTGTGTTAGCGGGGGAAGTTAAGCAGTTCTTC.

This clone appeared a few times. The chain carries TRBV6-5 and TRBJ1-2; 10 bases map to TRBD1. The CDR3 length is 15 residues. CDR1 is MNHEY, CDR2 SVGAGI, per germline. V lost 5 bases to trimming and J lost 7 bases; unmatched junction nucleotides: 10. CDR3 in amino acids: CASSKDRGYSGGYTF. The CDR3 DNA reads TGTGCCAGCAGTAAGGACAGGGGGTATTCTGGTGGCTACACCTTC.

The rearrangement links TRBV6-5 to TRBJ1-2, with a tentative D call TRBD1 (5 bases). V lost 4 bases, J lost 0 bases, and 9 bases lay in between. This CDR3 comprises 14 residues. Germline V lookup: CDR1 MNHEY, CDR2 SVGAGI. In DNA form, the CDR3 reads TGTGCCAGCAGTTTGGACACCTCTAACTATGGCTACACCTTC. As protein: CASSLDTSNYGYTF.